A single sample is the source of the 29 T cell receptor beta chains below, sequenced in a study of CD8 T cells in Susac syndrome. RNA, at roughly 0.5 to 1 ug, was reverse transcribed with random hexamers. TCRdb reprocessed the immunoSEQ multiplex PCR reads with MiXCR, giving one entry per CDR3 protein. The sample shows roughly 200,000 distinct CDR3 sequences, roughly 90% of them seen only once. Sequenced: CD4+ T cells from PBMCs. The receptor source for this set is a human donor with Susac syndrome.

The rearrangement uses TRBV14 and TRBJ1-2; 12 nucleotides match TRBD1. Germline V lookup: CDR1 SGHDN, CDR2 FVKESK. Germline trimming cut 4 bases from V and 8 bases from J; bases unmatched to any gene: 5. The CDR3 loop spans 14 amino acids. This CDR3 is CASSPGQGAWGYTF. Here the CDR3 DNA reads TGTGCCAGCAGCCCGGGACAGGGGGCTTGGGGCTACACCTTC.

The chain employs TRBV7-9 and TRBJ2-3; no clear D gene. The CDR3 has 12 amino acids. Trimming took 2 bases from V and 7 from J, leaving 7 bases between them. Germline V gene lookup returns CDR1 SEHNR and CDR2 FQNEAQ (reference sequence). CDR3 loop: CASSLSGNTQYF. DNA of the CDR3: TGTGCCAGCAGCTTATCCGGCAATACGCAGTATTTT.

This rearrangement joins TRBV6-6 to TRBJ1-3; tentative D call: TRBD1 (5 bases). CDR1 is MNHNY and CDR2 is SVGAGI in the germline V gene (reference sequence). Deletions cut 2 bases from V and 0 bases from J, with 8 bases between. There are 15 residues in the CDR3. CDR3 sequence reads: CASSYGANSGNTIYF. CDR3 in DNA: TGTGCCAGCAGTTACGGGGCGAACTCTGGAAACACCATATATTTT.

V gene TRBV7-9 combines with J gene TRBJ2-5; possibly TRBD1 or TRBD2 for D (5 bases each). The CDR3 contains 12 residues. Trimming stripped 1 base from V and 10 bases from J, with 10 bases between. Per germline, CDR1 SEHNR and CDR2 FQNEAQ (reference sequence). CDR3 sequence (DNA): TGTGCCAGCAGCTTAGAGCCGAGGGGCCAGTACTTC. This sequence encodes CASSLEPRGQYF. The full variable domain, in which reference TRBV7-9 and TRBJ2-5 provide the parts outside the CDR3, is DTGVSQNPRHKITKRGQNVTFRCDPISEHNRLYWYRQTLGQGPEFLTYFQNEAQLEKSRLLSDRFSAERPKGSFSTLEIQRTEQGDSAMYLCASSLEPRGQYFGPGTRLLVL.

The gene calls are TRBV28 and TRBJ2-5; D gene ambiguous. Trimming shortened V by 1 base and J by 4 bases, and 4 bases separated the two germline ends. The length of the CDR3 is 12 residues. Germline V lookup: CDR1 MDHEN, CDR2 SYDVKM. The chain's CDR3 is CASSLFPETQYF. The CDR3 coding sequence is TGTGCCAGCAGTTTATTCCCAGAGACCCAGTACTTC.

The CDR3 here is CASSLQGAGNTGELFF. CDR3 sequence (DNA): TGTGCCAGCAGCCTACAGGGGGCGGGGAACACCGGGGAGCTGTTTTTT. The genes are TRBV7-2 and TRBJ2-2; 9 bases are shared with TRBD1. V lost 5 bases, J lost 1 base, and 5 bases stayed unmatched. Germline V gene sequence: CDR1 SGHTA, CDR2 FQGNSA. The CDR3 is made up of 16 amino acids.

V and J are TRBV18 and TRBJ1-6, with a weak D call TRBD1 (6 bases). The CDR3 consists of 15 residues. The germline V gene has CDR1 KGHSH and CDR2 LQKENI. Trimming stripped 2 bases from V and 7 bases from J, with 12 bases between. The CDR3 sequence: CASSPETGRNSPLHF. For the CDR3, the DNA is TGTGCCAGCTCACCAGAGACAGGACGCAATTCACCCCTCCACTTT.

This clonotype was observed many times. The chain is built from TRBV5-4 and TRBJ2-5; D is ambiguous. Germline CDR1 reads SGHNT; CDR2 reads YYREEE (reference sequence). The CDR3 extends over 11 amino acids. V was pared by 1 base and J by 3 bases, with 1 base between. The CDR3 loop reads CASSLKETQYF. DNA of the CDR3: TGTGCCAGCAGCTTGAAAGAGACCCAGTACTTC.

The chain couples TRBV6-6 to TRBJ1-2, with a possible D match to TRBD1 (5 bases). Looked up from germline, CDR1 is MNHNY and CDR2 is SVGAGI (reference sequence). The V gene lost 0 bases and the J gene lost 0 bases, with 8 bases spanning the gap. There are 15 residues in the CDR3. The CDR3 region has the DNA TGTGCCAGCAGTTACTCGGACACACCTAACTATGGCTACACCTTC. It encodes CASSYSDTPNYGYTF.

The chain uses TRBV6-2 or TRBV6-3 and TRBJ2-5, with a possible D match to TRBD1 (6 bases). This CDR3 comprises 15 residues. CDR1 MNHEY and CDR2 SVGEGT come from the germline V gene. Trimming cost V 7 bases and J 3 bases, with 18 bases left between them. CDR3 sequence reads: CASTLGQGREETQYF. CDR3 sequence (DNA): TGTGCCAGCACCCTTGGTCAGGGGCGCGAAGAGACCCAGTACTTC.

V usage is TRBV28 and J usage is TRBJ2-5; D call uncertain. This CDR3 is built from 12 residues. Germline values: CDR1 MDHEN, CDR2 SYDVKM. V was shortened by 3 bases and J by 7 bases, with 9 bases between the two germline ends. For the CDR3, the DNA is TGTGCCAGCAGTTTTAAGTCCAGGACCCAGTACTTC. Its protein is CASSFKSRTQYF.

V is TRBV28 and J is TRBJ1-3; D may be TRBD1 (5 bases). The CDR3 spans 16 residues. The V end was cut by 7 bases, the J end by 1 base, with 17 bases between. Germline CDR1 is MDHEN and CDR2 is SYDVKM. CDR3 coding DNA: TGTGCCAGCACCTTAGATGCGGGGCTTTCTGGAAACACCATATATTTT. Amino acid sequence: CASTLDAGLSGNTIYF. Based on the CDR3 plus reference TRBV28 and TRBJ1-3, the full variable domain is DVKVTQSSRYLVKRTGEKVFLECVQDMDHENMFWYRQDPGLGLRLIYFSYDVKMKEKGDIPEGYSVSREKKERFSLILESASTNQTSMYLCASTLDAGLSGNTIYFGEGSWLTVV.

This chain joins TRBV19 and TRBJ2-7; TRBD1 matches 9 bases. The CDR3 contains 14 residues. J lost 6 bases, V lost 5 bases, and 8 bases had no gene match. Germline lookup yields CDR1 LNHDA and CDR2 SQIVND (reference sequence). In nucleotides, the CDR3 is TGTGCCAGTAGTGCTGGACAGGGGTCGGGCGAGCAGTACTTC. The encoded protein is CASSAGQGSGEQYF.

The J gene is TRBJ2-7, the V gene TRBV12-3 or TRBV12-4; no clear D gene. V was trimmed by 3 bases and J by 3 bases, leaving 9 bases between them. The CDR3 totals 13 residues. CDR3 region: CASSFGRIYEQYF. The CDR3 nucleotides are TGTGCCAGCAGTTTTGGTCGGATCTACGAGCAGTACTTC.

This chain uses TRBV7-9 with TRBJ1-2, with D uncertain. The V end was cut by 2 bases, the J end by 0 bases, with 7 bases between. Germline-derived CDR1 and CDR2 are SEHNR and FQNEAQ (reference sequence). This CDR3 region has 14 residues. The CDR3 protein is CASSLMGANYGYTF. CDR3 DNA: TGTGCCAGCAGCTTAATGGGAGCTAACTATGGCTACACCTTC.

The rearrangement uses TRBV6-2 or TRBV6-3 and TRBJ2-1; D not certain. Between the trimmed V and J ends, which lost 6 bases and 9 bases, there was a span of 15 bases. This CDR3 has 13 residues. Germline loops: CDR1 MNHEY, CDR2 SVGEGT. CDR3 DNA sequence: TGTGCCAGCAGAAGACAACTCCCTCCTGAGCAGTTCTTC. Translated, it gives CASRRQLPPEQFF.

The chain links TRBV30 to TRBJ2-7; TRBD2 matches at 7 bases. V lost 2 bases and J lost 3; bases outside the gene matches: 4. In germline, CDR1 is GTSNPN, CDR2 SVGIG (reference sequence). This CDR3 has 13 amino acids. CDR3 nucleotides: TGTGCCTGGAGTATTAGCGGGCTCTACGAGCAGTACTTC. Protein product: CAWSISGLYEQYF.

This chain links TRBV24-1 with TRBJ1-1; D gene ambiguous. The CDR3 length is 12 residues. Germline V gene sequence: CDR1 KGHDR, CDR2 SFDVKD. The germline V and J ends were trimmed by 5 bases and 1 base, with 4 bases remaining between them. CDR3 coding DNA: TGTGCCACCAGTGTGTGGAACACTGAAGCTTTCTTT. Translation gives CATSVWNTEAFF.

CDR3 DNA sequence: TGTGCCAGCAGACCCAGTAGCGGGAGTGTCTACGAGCAGTACTTC. Translation gives CASRPSSGSVYEQYF. This chain joins TRBV28 and TRBJ2-7, with 9 bases fitting TRBD2. The CDR3 sequence is 15 residues long. V lost 6 bases and J lost 3; bases outside the gene matches: 9. Per the germline V gene, CDR1 is MDHEN and CDR2 is SYDVKM.

This chain joins TRBV11-2 and TRBJ2-1, with 9 bases matching TRBD2. CDR3 length equals 14 residues. The ends lost 0 bases at V and 14 bases at J; junction bases unmatched: 8. The germline gives CDR1 SGHAT, CDR2 FQNNGV. The CDR3 spells CASSLDPSGVMKFF. The CDR3 coding sequence is TGTGCCAGCAGCTTAGATCCTAGCGGGGTTATGAAGTTCTTC.

V usage is TRBV27 and J usage is TRBJ1-1; no firm D call. Germline V gives CDR1 MNHEY, CDR2 SMNVEV (reference sequence). The V gene lost 3 bases and the J gene lost 5 bases, with 13 bases spanning the gap. The CDR3 consists of 14 residues. CDR3 protein: CASSFLSERTEAFF. For the CDR3, the DNA is TGTGCCAGCAGTTTTCTTTCAGAAAGGACTGAAGCTTTCTTT.

The V call is TRBV5-1, the J call TRBJ2-7; 7 nucleotides line up with TRBD2. With V trimmed by 1 base and J by 4 bases, 8 bases remained unmatched. Germline V gene data show CDR1 as SGHRS and CDR2 as YFSETQ. There are 15 residues in the CDR3. The CDR3 DNA reads TGCGCCAGCAGCTTGACTCCGGGAGCGGGATACGAGCAGTACTTC. Its translation is CASSLTPGAGYEQYF.

J is TRBJ2-7 and V is TRBV7-2, with TRBD1 matching over 9 bases. The CDR3 consists of 14 residues. Germline V lookup: CDR1 SGHTA, CDR2 FQGNSA. After removal of 4 bases from V and 7 bases from J, the junction contained 8 bases not matched to a gene. The CDR3 sequence: CASSSLTGGREQYF. CDR3 sequence (DNA): TGTGCCAGCAGCTCATTGACAGGGGGAAGAGAGCAGTACTTC.

The gene calls are TRBV7-2 and TRBJ2-7; D remains ambiguous. Germline V gene sequence: CDR1 SGHTA, CDR2 FQGNSA. With 0 bases removed from V and 4 bases from J, the gap between germline ends came to 7 bases. CDR3 length: 13 amino acids. CDR3 sequence (DNA): TGTGCCAGCAGCTTAGCCAATGAATACGAGCAGTACTTC. Translating gives CASSLANEYEQYF.

The chain links TRBV2 to TRBJ2-5; a possible D gene is TRBD2 (5 bases). The germline gives CDR1 SNHLY, CDR2 FYNNEI. The germline V and J ends were trimmed by 3 bases and 5 bases, with 10 bases remaining between them. The CDR3 has 13 residues. CDR3 DNA sequence: TGTGCCAGCAGTGATCTGGCGGGCGAGACCCAGTACTTC. It encodes CASSDLAGETQYF.

The genes are TRBV10-2 and TRBJ1-1, with a weak D call TRBD1 (5 bases). Deletions cut 7 bases from V and 4 bases from J, with 10 bases between. CDR3 length: 12 amino acids. Germline V CDR1 and CDR2: WSHSY, SAAADI. The CDR3 spells CASILRGTEAFF. CDR3 bases: TGCGCCAGCATTTTGAGGGGCACTGAAGCTTTCTTT.

The chain has TRBV6-1 and TRBJ1-2; 8 positions agree with TRBD1. Germline V gives CDR1 MNHNS, CDR2 SASEGT. The CDR3 runs to 15 residues. With 6 bases clipped from V and 1 base from J, the junction kept 7 bases outside the gene matches. DNA for the CDR3: TGTGCCAGCAGCCAGGGGGCTAACCTTAACTATGGCTACACCTTC. Its protein product is CASSQGANLNYGYTF.

The chain carries TRBV20-1 and TRBJ2-7; no definite D call. The CDR3 extends over 14 amino acids. Germline V CDR1 and CDR2: DFQATT, SNEGSKA (reference sequence). V gave up 0 bases and J gave up 0 bases, with 9 bases separating them. CDR3 sequence: CSARDPRSSYEQYF. The CDR3 coding sequence is TGCAGTGCTAGAGACCCCCGGTCCTCCTACGAGCAGTACTTC.

This chain links TRBV5-1 with TRBJ1-2; D is undetermined. Germline loops: CDR1 SGHRS, CDR2 YFSETQ. Trimming took off 0 bases at V and 0 bases at J, with 3 bases between the two ends. The length of the CDR3 is 13 residues. DNA for the CDR3: TGCGCCAGCAGCTTGGAGACTAACTATGGCTACACCTTC. Translation gives CASSLETNYGYTF.